Reported below is one TCR beta chain. Its antigen remains unidentified. These data are taken from a study of CD8+ T cells in alopecia areata. Study-wide results and caveats: Lesional scalp, especially alopecia totalis/universalis, showed higher clonality than normal scalp. Among patients, TCR sharing was less clear than in mice, a difference possibly due in part to HLA diversity in the patient population. On tofacitinib, scalp and blood still held many of the expanded lesional clones.

There are 15 residues in the CDR3. V was clipped by 5 bases and J by 3 bases, with 19 bases between them. Germline V gene data show CDR1 as SQVTM and CDR2 as ANQGSEA. TCR sequencing used cDNA made by reverse transcription of extracted RNA. The data were produced by immunoSEQ multiplex PCR, yet TCRdb's version contains in-frame clones alone and is incomplete. Here the sample spans some 180,000 clones, about 55% being singletons. Treatment denoted: oral pan-JAK inhibitor, 5-10 mg twice daily. Separation by sorting yielded CD4+ and CD8+ T cells from PBMCs. This TCR derives from a human donor with alopecia areata. The sequences come from CD8+ T cells sorted from blood, collected at week 24, from a patient treated with tofacitinib. The chain is built from TRBV29-1 and TRBJ1-1, with unresolved D. The CDR3 region is CSVRVGERRDTEAFF. CDR3 coding DNA: TGCAGCGTTAGGGTTGGAGAGCGCCGGGACACTGAAGCTTTCTTT.